The present TCR beta chain was sequenced within a study of technical replicates of blood from a handful of donors. V was trimmed by 3 bases and J by 2 bases, leaving 7 bases between them. The CDR3 loop spans 13 amino acids. Germline assignment: CDR1 KGHSH and CDR2 LQKENI. Generated by immunoSEQ multiplex PCR, the TCRdb table keeps only in-frame clones and is missing some. The data contain 75,000 to 90,000 clones, 93% of them singletons. The sequence was obtained from a human donor in good health. Sequencing input: T cells isolated from PBMCs. The V call is TRBV18, the J call TRBJ1-2; D is undetermined. The CDR3 nucleotides read TGTGCCAGCTCACCTGTTCAGAACTATGGCTACACCTTC. This sequence encodes CASSPVQNYGYTF.